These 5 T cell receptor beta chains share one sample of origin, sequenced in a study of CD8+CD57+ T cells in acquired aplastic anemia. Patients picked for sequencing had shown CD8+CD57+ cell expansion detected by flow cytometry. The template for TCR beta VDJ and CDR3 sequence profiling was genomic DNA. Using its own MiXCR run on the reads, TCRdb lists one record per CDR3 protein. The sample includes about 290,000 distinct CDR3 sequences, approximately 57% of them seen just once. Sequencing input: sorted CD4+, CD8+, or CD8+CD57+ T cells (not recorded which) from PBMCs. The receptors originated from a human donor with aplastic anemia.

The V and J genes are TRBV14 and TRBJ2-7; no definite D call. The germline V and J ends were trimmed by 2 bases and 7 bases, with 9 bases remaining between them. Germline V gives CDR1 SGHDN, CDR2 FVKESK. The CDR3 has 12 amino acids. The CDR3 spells CASSQLWSEQYF. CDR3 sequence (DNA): TGTGCCAGCAGCCAATTGTGGTCAGAGCAGTACTTC.

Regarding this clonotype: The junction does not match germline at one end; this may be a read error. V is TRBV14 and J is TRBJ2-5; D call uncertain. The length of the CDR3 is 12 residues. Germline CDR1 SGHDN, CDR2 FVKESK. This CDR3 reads CSSSRLVETQYF. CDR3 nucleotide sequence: TGTTCCAGCAGCCGTCTGGTAGAGACCCAGTACTTC.

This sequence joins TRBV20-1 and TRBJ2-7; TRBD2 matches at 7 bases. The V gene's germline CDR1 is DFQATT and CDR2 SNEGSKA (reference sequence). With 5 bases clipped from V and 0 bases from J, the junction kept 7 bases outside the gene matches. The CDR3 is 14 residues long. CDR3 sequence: CSAPWGGNSYEQYF. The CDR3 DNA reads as TGCAGTGCTCCCTGGGGGGGGAACTCCTACGAGCAGTACTTC.

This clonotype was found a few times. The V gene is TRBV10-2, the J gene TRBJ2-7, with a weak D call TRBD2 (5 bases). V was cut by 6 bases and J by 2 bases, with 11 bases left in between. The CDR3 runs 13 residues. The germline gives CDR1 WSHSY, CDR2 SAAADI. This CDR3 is CASRPAETYEQYF. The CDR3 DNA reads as TGCGCCAGCAGACCAGCGGAAACCTACGAGCAGTACTTC.

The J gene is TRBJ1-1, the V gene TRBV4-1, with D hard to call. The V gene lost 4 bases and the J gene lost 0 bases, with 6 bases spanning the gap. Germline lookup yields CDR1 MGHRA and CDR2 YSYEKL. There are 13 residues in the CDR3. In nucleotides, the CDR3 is TGCGCCAGCAGCCGAGAGGTGAACACTGAAGCTTTCTTT. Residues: CASSREVNTEAFF.